This T cell receptor (beta chain) was obtained from a study of shared clonotypes between healthy human individuals. Trimming took 4 bases from V and 1 from J, leaving 10 bases between them. The CDR3 consists of 14 residues. CDR1 and CDR2 from the germline V gene are KGHSH and LQKENI. Study-level points and caveats: Naive subsets usually exceeded memory subsets in estimated richness.

Authors' processing steps: Junction-only sequences without quality scores came from ImmunoSEQ, so filtering differed. The repertoire was sequenced with immunoSEQ multiplex PCR; TCRdb's copy has only in-frame clones and lacks some. V and J calls and clone size follow that table, whereas D and trimming were derived from the DNA. The data show about 380,000 clones, with about 97% seen just once and 0.32% held by the top ten. On this clone itself: The antigen is unknown.

V and J are TRBV18 and TRBJ1-1, with D perhaps TRBD1 (6 bases). The sequencing input was memory CD8+ T cells sorted from blood. As for subset: CD45RO+ cells pooled with CCR7-negative TemRA cells. The TCR originated in a man aged 25-45 years in good health. As DNA, the CDR3 is TGTGCCAGCTCACTCCGGGACACGAACACTGAAGCTTTCTTT. Translation gives CASSLRDTNTEAFF.